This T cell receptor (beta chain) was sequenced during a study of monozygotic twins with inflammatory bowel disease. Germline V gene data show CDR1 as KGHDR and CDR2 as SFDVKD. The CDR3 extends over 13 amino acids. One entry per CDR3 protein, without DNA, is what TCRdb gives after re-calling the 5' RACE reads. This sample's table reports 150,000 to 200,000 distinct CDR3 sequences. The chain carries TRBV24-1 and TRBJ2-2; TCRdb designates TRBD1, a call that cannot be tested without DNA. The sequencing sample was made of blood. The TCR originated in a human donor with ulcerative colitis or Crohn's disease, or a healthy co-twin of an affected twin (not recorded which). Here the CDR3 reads CATRGQFTGELFF.